This T cell receptor (beta chain) was identified during a study of cytomegalovirus exposure and HLA in healthy donors. Whole-study findings and limits: Usually a TCR sequence was rare, but some public TCRs were found in many donors. According to a subsequent analysis, TCR clusters from the first cohort were inclined to appear together in the roughly 130 validation repertoires. A few CMV-associated chains proved CMV antigen-specific in vitro.

Points on this clone: Its antigen remains unidentified.

The donors were members of the roughly 130-subject validation cohort (separate from the approximately 670-subject first cohort). Generated by immunoSEQ multiplex PCR, the TCRdb table keeps only in-frame clones and is missing some. The sample holds some 130,000 clones; roughly nine tenths are singletons and the top ten take approximately 3%. This CDR3 is built from 14 residues. The V segment lost 5 bases and the J segment 2 bases; nucleotides outside the gene matches: 5. Germline V gene data show CDR1 as SEHNR and CDR2 as FQNEAQ (reference sequence). The V and J genes are TRBV7-9 and TRBJ2-7, with TRBD2 matching 8 bases. The specimen sequenced was PBMCs. The clonotype comes from a man between 18 and 35 years old in good health and CMV-seronegative. The CDR3 region is CASSQAGGPYEQYF. In DNA, the CDR3 is TGTGCCAGCAGCCAGGCGGGGGGTCCCTACGAGCAGTACTTC.